A selection of T cell receptor beta chains follows, all from one sample in a study of T cell responses to AZD1222 COVID-19 vaccine. TCRdb keeps only in-frame clones here, not all; method: immunoSEQ multiplex PCR. Among about 55,000 clones listed, approximately 88% were seen once. The input for sequencing was peripheral blood, taken on day 0 of AZD1222 vaccination. These receptors originate from an adult in good health. Both conserved end residues are part of each CDR3. Each record gives: J gene, D gene, clone size, V gene, CDR3 protein, CDR3 DNA. D genes are given only for firm matches. Rows may omit the clone size; those that give it use once, few, many or a size class.

J gene: TRBJ2-1
D gene: NA
clone size: NA
V gene: TRBV2
CDR3 protein: CASNYVGGRLSRSGRHNEQFF
CDR3 DNA: TGTGCCAGCAACTACGTCGGCGGCCGCCTATCTAGGAGTGGTCGGCACAATGAGCAGTTCTTC

J gene: TRBJ2-1
D gene: NA
clone size: NA
V gene: TRBV11-2
CDR3 protein: CASSLDRYEQFF
CDR3 DNA: TGTGCCAGCAGCTTAGATCGGTATGAGCAGTTCTTC

J gene: TRBJ2-5
D gene: NA
clone size: NA
V gene: TRBV4-2
CDR3 protein: CASSQGLSQETQYF
CDR3 DNA: TGTGCCAGCAGCCAAGGGCTATCCCAAGAGACCCAGTACTTC

J gene: TRBJ1-2
D gene: NA
clone size: NA
V gene: TRBV3-1/TRBV3-2
CDR3 protein: CASSQDPGISNYGYTF
CDR3 DNA: TGTGCCAGCAGCCAAGACCCTGGCATATCGAACTATGGCTACACCTTC

J gene: TRBJ1-6
D gene: NA
clone size: NA
V gene: TRBV5-8
CDR3 protein: CASSLVGLGDSPLHF
CDR3 DNA: TGTGCCAGCAGCTTGGTGGGGCTAGGGGATTCACCCCTCCACTTT

J gene: TRBJ2-2
D gene: NA
clone size: NA
V gene: TRBV12-3/TRBV12-4
CDR3 protein: CASSPKYTGELFF
CDR3 DNA: TGTGCCAGCAGTCCCAAATACACCGGGGAGCTGTTTTTT

J gene: TRBJ2-7
D gene: NA
clone size: NA
V gene: TRBV28
CDR3 protein: CASSSDWVKNEQYF
CDR3 DNA: TGTGCCAGCAGCTCGGACTGGGTAAAGAACGAGCAGTACTTC

J gene: TRBJ2-7
D gene: NA
clone size: NA
V gene: TRBV12-3/TRBV12-4
CDR3 protein: CASTLGGSYEQYF
CDR3 DNA: TGTGCCAGCACACTAGGTGGGTCCTACGAGCAGTACTTC

J gene: TRBJ2-1
D gene: TRBD2
clone size: NA
V gene: TRBV30
CDR3 protein: CAWGRAEFF
CDR3 DNA: TGTGCCTGGGGGAGGGCCGAGTTCTTC

J gene: TRBJ2-1
D gene: TRBD1
clone size: NA
V gene: TRBV25-1
CDR3 protein: CASSESTGSWRNEQFF
CDR3 DNA: TGTGCCAGCAGTGAATCGACAGGGAGCTGGCGGAATGAGCAGTTCTTC

J gene: TRBJ2-1
D gene: NA
clone size: once
V gene: TRBV15
CDR3 protein: CATSRDLGNNEQFF
CDR3 DNA: TGTGCCACCAGCAGAGATCTAGGAAACAATGAGCAGTTCTTC

J gene: TRBJ2-7
D gene: NA
clone size: NA
V gene: TRBV3-1/TRBV3-2
CDR3 protein: CASSQENFEEQYF
CDR3 DNA: TGTGCCAGCAGCCAAGAAAACTTCGAGGAGCAGTACTTC

J gene: TRBJ1-5
D gene: NA
clone size: NA
V gene: TRBV6-5
CDR3 protein: CASSTGSNWSQHF
CDR3 DNA: TGTGCCAGCAGCACAGGGTCTAATTGGTCCCAGCATTTT

J gene: TRBJ2-1
D gene: TRBD1
clone size: NA
V gene: TRBV2
CDR3 protein: CASSVQGISEQFF
CDR3 DNA: TGTGCCAGCAGTGTACAGGGGATAAGTGAGCAGTTCTTC

J gene: TRBJ2-3
D gene: NA
clone size: NA
V gene: TRBV4-2
CDR3 protein: CASSSTDTQYF
CDR3 DNA: TGTGCCAGCAGCTCCACAGATACGCAGTATTTT

J gene: TRBJ2-7
D gene: NA
clone size: NA
V gene: TRBV15
CDR3 protein: CATSRDRKSYEQYF
CDR3 DNA: TGTGCCACCAGCAGAGATCGCAAATCCTACGAGCAGTACTTC

J gene: TRBJ1-2
D gene: NA
clone size: NA
V gene: TRBV11-3
CDR3 protein: CASSLRNSGYTF
CDR3 DNA: TGTGCCAGCAGCTTACGGAATTCGGGCTACACCTTC

J gene: TRBJ2-1
D gene: TRBD2
clone size: NA
V gene: TRBV29-1
CDR3 protein: CSVESSGRDEQFF
CDR3 DNA: TGCAGCGTTGAGTCTAGCGGGAGGGATGAGCAGTTCTTC

J gene: TRBJ1-1
D gene: TRBD1
clone size: NA
V gene: TRBV29-1
CDR3 protein: CSAHGQGAGTEAFF
CDR3 DNA: TGCAGCGCCCATGGGCAGGGGGCGGGCACTGAAGCTTTCTTT

J gene: TRBJ2-1
D gene: TRBD2
clone size: NA
V gene: TRBV27
CDR3 protein: CASSPRASGSYNEQFF
CDR3 DNA: TGTGCCAGCAGTCCCCGGGCTAGCGGGTCCTACAATGAGCAGTTCTTC

J gene: TRBJ2-3
D gene: NA
clone size: NA
V gene: TRBV13
CDR3 protein: CASSRTDTQYF
CDR3 DNA: TGTGCCAGCAGCCGCACAGATACGCAGTATTTT

J gene: TRBJ1-2
D gene: TRBD1
clone size: NA
V gene: TRBV19
CDR3 protein: CASSIFPDRTYGYTF
CDR3 DNA: TGTGCCAGTAGTATATTCCCGGACAGGACCTATGGCTACACCTTC

J gene: TRBJ2-1
D gene: TRBD2
clone size: NA
V gene: TRBV5-6
CDR3 protein: CASSISKTSGRAYNEQFF
CDR3 DNA: TGTGCCAGCAGCATCTCGAAGACTAGCGGGAGGGCCTACAATGAGCAGTTCTTC

J gene: TRBJ1-6
D gene: NA
clone size: NA
V gene: TRBV7-9
CDR3 protein: CASSATNPSNSPLHF
CDR3 DNA: TGTGCCAGCAGCGCGACTAATCCGTCGAATTCACCCCTCCACTTT

J gene: TRBJ2-1
D gene: TRBD2
clone size: NA
V gene: TRBV24-1
CDR3 protein: CATSPSGGREGLNEQFF
CDR3 DNA: TGTGCCACCAGCCCCTCTGGTGGGCGGGAGGGCCTGAATGAGCAGTTCTTC

J gene: TRBJ1-1
D gene: NA
clone size: NA
V gene: TRBV4-1
CDR3 protein: CASSQLVGNTEAFF
CDR3 DNA: TGCGCCAGCAGCCAATTGGTTGGGAACACTGAAGCTTTCTTT

J gene: TRBJ2-7
D gene: NA
clone size: NA
V gene: TRBV2
CDR3 protein: CASSVQPNVNEQYF
CDR3 DNA: TGTGCCAGCAGTGTGCAGCCAAATGTCAACGAGCAGTACTTC

J gene: TRBJ1-1
D gene: NA
clone size: NA
V gene: TRBV2
CDR3 protein: CASRGVNTEAFF
CDR3 DNA: TGTGCCAGCAGGGGAGTGAACACTGAAGCTTTCTTT

J gene: TRBJ1-6
D gene: TRBD1
clone size: NA
V gene: TRBV6-5
CDR3 protein: CASSPTGYNSPLHF
CDR3 DNA: TGTGCCAGCAGCCCGACAGGGTATAATTCACCCCTCCACTTT

J gene: TRBJ1-5
D gene: TRBD1
clone size: NA
V gene: TRBV28
CDR3 protein: CASSLSGQVNQPQHF
CDR3 DNA: TGTGCCAGCAGTTTATCTGGACAGGTCAATCAGCCCCAGCATTTT

J gene: TRBJ2-3
D gene: TRBD2
clone size: NA
V gene: TRBV18
CDR3 protein: CASSPSGVSTDTQYF
CDR3 DNA: TGTGCCAGCTCACCGAGCGGGGTTAGCACAGATACGCAGTATTTT

J gene: TRBJ2-7
D gene: NA
clone size: NA
V gene: TRBV14
CDR3 protein: CASSQEGLAPSYEQYF
CDR3 DNA: TGTGCCAGCAGCCAAGAGGGTCTAGCGCCCTCCTACGAGCAGTACTTC

J gene: TRBJ1-3
D gene: TRBD1
clone size: NA
V gene: TRBV23-1
CDR3 protein: CASSQAGTGFSGNTIYF
CDR3 DNA: TGCGCCAGCAGTCAGGCCGGGACAGGCTTCTCTGGAAACACCATATATTTT

J gene: TRBJ1-1
D gene: NA
clone size: NA
V gene: TRBV12-3/TRBV12-4
CDR3 protein: CASTFRENTEAFF
CDR3 DNA: TGTGCCAGCACCTTCAGAGAGAACACTGAAGCTTTCTTT

J gene: TRBJ1-2
D gene: NA
clone size: NA
V gene: TRBV28
CDR3 protein: CASSLIRDGYTF
CDR3 DNA: TGTGCCAGCAGTTTAATCAGGGACGGCTACACCTTC

J gene: TRBJ2-5
D gene: NA
clone size: NA
V gene: TRBV13
CDR3 protein: CASSSAASGGAQTQYF
CDR3 DNA: TGTGCCAGCAGCTCGGCCGCCTCGGGGGGCGCGCAGACCCAGTACTTC

J gene: TRBJ2-1
D gene: NA
clone size: NA
V gene: TRBV5-4
CDR3 protein: CASSPDSDDEQFF
CDR3 DNA: TGTGCCAGCAGCCCGGACAGTGACGATGAGCAGTTCTTC

J gene: TRBJ2-7
D gene: NA
clone size: NA
V gene: TRBV20-1
CDR3 protein: CSASGGTGRAYEQYF
CDR3 DNA: TGCAGTGCTAGTGGGGGCACGGGCCGCGCCTACGAGCAGTACTTC

J gene: TRBJ2-3
D gene: NA
clone size: few
V gene: TRBV11-2
CDR3 protein: CASRGRSEDTQYF
CDR3 DNA: TGTGCCAGCAGGGGGAGGTCGGAGGATACGCAGTATTTT

J gene: TRBJ2-7
D gene: NA
clone size: NA
V gene: TRBV6-8
CDR3 protein: CASSYWLAHEQYF
CDR3 DNA: TGTGCCAGCAGTTACTGGCTCGCGCACGAGCAGTACTTC

J gene: TRBJ1-1
D gene: TRBD1
clone size: once
V gene: TRBV5-7
CDR3 protein: CASRKFRDRVGLNTGAFF
CDR3 DNA: TGTGCCAGCAGAAAGTTCCGGGACAGGGTGGGCCTGAACACTGGAGCTTTCTTT

J gene: TRBJ1-2
D gene: TRBD1
clone size: few
V gene: TRBV27
CDR3 protein: CASRHAGTGSNRGPYGYTF
CDR3 DNA: TGTGCCAGCAGGCACGCCGGGACAGGATCCAATAGGGGCCCTTATGGCTACACCTTC

J gene: TRBJ2-5
D gene: NA
clone size: NA
V gene: TRBV7-2
CDR3 protein: CASSLYGQSETQYF
CDR3 DNA: TGTGCCAGCAGCCTATATGGGCAGTCGGAGACCCAGTACTTC

J gene: TRBJ2-4
D gene: NA
clone size: NA
V gene: TRBV2
CDR3 protein: CASSRGALAKNIQYF
CDR3 DNA: TGTGCCAGCAGCCGGGGGGCCTTAGCCAAAAACATTCAGTACTTC

J gene: TRBJ1-2
D gene: NA
clone size: NA
V gene: TRBV7-2
CDR3 protein: CASSWSGQQNYGYTF
CDR3 DNA: TGTGCCAGCAGCTGGAGCGGACAGCAGAACTATGGCTACACCTTC

J gene: TRBJ1-1
D gene: NA
clone size: NA
V gene: TRBV29-1
CDR3 protein: CSVGMGGTEAFF
CDR3 DNA: TGCAGCGTTGGCATGGGGGGCACTGAAGCTTTCTTT

J gene: TRBJ2-3
D gene: NA
clone size: NA
V gene: TRBV9
CDR3 protein: CASSVAGVANTDTQYF
CDR3 DNA: TGTGCCAGCAGCGTAGCTGGGGTAGCGAACACAGATACGCAGTATTTT

J gene: TRBJ2-3
D gene: NA
clone size: few
V gene: TRBV7-2
CDR3 protein: CASSWSGTDTQYF
CDR3 DNA: TGTGCCAGCAGCTGGTCGGGCACAGATACGCAGTATTTT

J gene: TRBJ1-5
D gene: NA
clone size: few
V gene: TRBV6-5
CDR3 protein: CASIVYGHSQPQHF
CDR3 DNA: TGTGCCAGCATAGTGTACGGACATTCCCAGCCCCAGCATTTT

J gene: TRBJ2-2
D gene: NA
clone size: NA
V gene: TRBV12-3/TRBV12-4
CDR3 protein: CASSFSGPGELFF
CDR3 DNA: TGTGCCAGCAGTTTCAGTGGGCCCGGGGAGCTGTTTTTT

J gene: TRBJ1-1
D gene: NA
clone size: NA
V gene: TRBV6-5
CDR3 protein: CASSWGNQNTEAFF
CDR3 DNA: TGTGCCAGCAGTTGGGGAAACCAGAACACTGAAGCTTTCTTT

J gene: TRBJ2-2
D gene: NA
clone size: NA
V gene: TRBV18
CDR3 protein: CASSPGGDTGELFF
CDR3 DNA: TGTGCCAGCTCACCAGGGGGAGACACCGGGGAGCTGTTTTTT

J gene: TRBJ1-1
D gene: NA
clone size: NA
V gene: TRBV18
CDR3 protein: CASSPDVRNTEAFF
CDR3 DNA: TGTGCCAGCTCCCCGGACGTACGGAACACTGAAGCTTTCTTT

J gene: TRBJ2-5
D gene: NA
clone size: NA
V gene: TRBV7-2
CDR3 protein: CASSLVALAETQYF
CDR3 DNA: TGTGCCAGCAGCTTAGTGGCGCTAGCGGAGACCCAGTACTTC